Following are 14 T cell receptor beta chains from one sample sequenced in a study of cytomegalovirus exposure and HLA in healthy donors. Clones were read by immunoSEQ multiplex PCR, and TCRdb kept only the in-frame ones, dropping some. Of around 120,000 clones listed, 70% to 90% are singletons. The material sequenced was PBMCs. Every receptor here comes from a man between 18 and 29 years old in good health and CMV-seropositive.

V usage is TRBV16 and J usage is TRBJ2-7, with D tentatively TRBD2 (5 bases). Germline CDR1 is KGHSY and CDR2 is FQNENV. CDR3 length: 13 amino acids. Deletions cut 7 bases from V and 7 bases from J, with 17 bases between. The CDR3 coding sequence is TGTGCCAGCAACCAGGCCGGCTCGGGGGAGCAGTACTTC. It translates to CASNQAGSGEQYF.

This clone has a single count. The rearrangement links TRBV7-9 to TRBJ1-2, with TRBD1 identical over 7 bases. This CDR3 region has 12 residues. Germline CDR1 reads SEHNR; CDR2 reads FQNEAQ (reference sequence). The junction had 4 bases not matched to a gene; V was cut back by 4 bases and J by 8 bases. The DNA for the CDR3 is TGTGCCAGCAGCTGGCAGGGGGAAGGCTACACCTTC. Translating gives CASSWQGEGYTF.

V and J are TRBV5-1 and TRBJ1-5, with 7 bases that match TRBD1. This CDR3 is built from 17 residues. J gave up 0 bases and V 0 bases, and 6 bases lay outside the gene matches. The germline CDR1 and CDR2 sequences are SGHRS and YFSETQ. The CDR3: CASSLGEGAGSNQPQHF. The CDR3 bases are TGCGCCAGCAGCTTGGGTGAGGGGGCGGGTAGCAATCAGCCCCAGCATTTT.

This chain's CDR3 is CASSSPAGANVLTF. CDR3 DNA sequence: TGTGCCAGCAGTTCCCCGGCTGGGGCCAACGTCCTGACTTTC. This chain joins TRBV27 and TRBJ2-6; D is undetermined. The CDR3 is made up of 14 amino acids. The germline gives CDR1 MNHEY, CDR2 SMNVEV (reference sequence). V lost 4 bases to trimming and J lost 2 bases, with 6 bases between them.

The J gene is TRBJ1-1, the V gene TRBV19, with 7 bases lining up with TRBD1. J lost 2 bases, V lost 6 bases, and 12 bases had no gene match. This CDR3 region has 16 residues. Germline V gene lookup returns CDR1 LNHDA and CDR2 SQIVND (reference sequence). CDR3 DNA: TGTGCCAGTAGGGGCCATCCGGGACAGCCAAACACTGAAGCTTTCTTT. Translated, it gives CASRGHPGQPNTEAFF.

CDR3 in amino acids: CATAPGADSNQPQHF. DNA of the CDR3: TGTGCCACAGCCCCAGGGGCTGATAGCAATCAGCCCCAGCATTTT. The chain uses TRBV2 and TRBJ1-5, with D possibly matching TRBD1 (6 bases). Trimming stripped 10 bases from V and 0 bases from J, with 16 bases between. From germline, CDR1 is SNHLY and CDR2 FYNNEI. The CDR3 totals 15 residues.

The chain links TRBV5-1 to TRBJ2-7; 9 nucleotides align to TRBD1. Trimming at V came to 0 bases and at J to 3 bases, leaving 1 base not matched to a gene. This CDR3 is 14 amino acids long. Germline CDR1 is SGHRS and CDR2 is YFSETQ. The CDR3 loop reads CASSLAGQGYEQYF. For the CDR3, the DNA is TGCGCCAGCAGCTTGGCGGGACAGGGCTACGAGCAGTACTTC.

Remarks on this clone: Other DNA sequences in the same sample also yield this CDR3. CDR3 sequence (DNA): TGTGCCAGCAGCTCGTCTACAGATACGCAGTATTTT. Translated: CASSSSTDTQYF. The chain employs TRBV7-2 and TRBJ2-3; unclear D gene. CDR3 size: 12 residues. The V gene's germline CDR1 is SGHTA and CDR2 FQGNSA. V dropped 4 bases and J dropped 3 bases, with 5 bases sitting between them.

The chain recombines TRBV19 with TRBJ1-1, with 12 nucleotides matching TRBD1. Germline CDR1 LNHDA, CDR2 SQIVND (reference sequence). The J segment lost 6 bases and the V segment lost 3 bases, leaving 5 bases of the junction unmatched. The CDR3 totals 15 residues. CDR3 loop: CASSIRDRGRAEAFF. CDR3 DNA sequence: TGTGCCAGTAGTATCCGGGACAGGGGGCGGGCTGAAGCTTTCTTT. Drawing the rest from reference TRBV19 and TRBJ1-1, the complete variable domain is DGGITQSPKYLFRKEGQNVTLSCEQNLNHDAMYWYRQDPGQGLRLIYYSQIVNDFQKGDIAEGYSVSREKKESFPLTVTSAQKNPTAFYLCASSIRDRGRAEAFFGQGTRLTVV.

This clone came up once. The chain couples TRBV18 to TRBJ1-3, with 7 nucleotides matching TRBD1. V was pared by 3 bases and J by 4 bases, with 9 bases of the junction left unmatched. Germline V gene sequence: CDR1 KGHSH, CDR2 LQKENI. The CDR3 loop spans 16 amino acids. CDR3 DNA: TGTGCCAGCTCACCGCTCGACAGGGTGGGAGGAAACACCATATATTTT. Translated: CASSPLDRVGGNTIYF.

The chain recombines TRBV5-1 with TRBJ2-1, with TRBD1 identical over 8 bases. J was trimmed by 3 bases and V by 5 bases; bases with no gene match: 4. Germline CDR1 SGHRS, CDR2 YFSETQ. The CDR3 loop spans 14 amino acids. The CDR3 bases are TGCGCCAGCAGTGGGGACAGGATCTACAATGAGCAGTTCTTC. It specifies CASSGDRIYNEQFF.

The V and J genes are TRBV6-4 and TRBJ1-1; 7 nucleotides line up with TRBD1. The CDR3 spans 14 residues. The germline V gene encodes CDR1 MRHNA and CDR2 SNTAGT. Trimming cost V 3 bases and J 4 bases; bases outside gene matches: 5. This CDR3 reads CASSEGDSGTEAFF. CDR3 coding DNA: TGTGCCAGCAGTGAAGGGGACAGTGGCACTGAAGCTTTCTTT.

This clone has just one count. This chain uses TRBV10-3 with TRBJ1-2, with TRBD1 as a possible D gene (6 bases). The CDR3 covers 14 residues. V lost 10 bases and J 4 bases, leaving 19 bases between the germline ends. Germline assignment: CDR1 ENHRY and CDR2 SYGVKD. DNA of the CDR3: TGTGCCACCCAACAACCCGGACAGTTCTATGGCTACACCTTC. Protein sequence: CATQQPGQFYGYTF.

The rearrangement joins TRBV19 to TRBJ2-7; 8 nucleotides match TRBD2. The V and J ends lost 5 bases and 1 base, in that order; junction bases with no gene match: 13. CDR3 length equals 17 residues. CDR1 LNHDA and CDR2 SQIVND come from the germline V gene (reference sequence). This chain's CDR3 is CASSPNPIAGSSYEQYF. CDR3 in DNA: TGTGCCAGTAGTCCAAACCCCATAGCGGGGTCTTCCTACGAGCAGTACTTC.